This TCR beta chain was obtained from a study of graft-versus-host responses after intestinal transplantation. The wider study: As for transplant type, recipients had multivisceral, liver-intestinal, or isolated intestinal grafts. Once they had received anti-thymocyte globulin induction, all recipients took tacrolimus and steroids for roughly three years.

Study results and caveats: Recipient marrow harbored GvH clones, some of which surfaced first in ileum or blood. Circulating GvH clones peaking coincided with falling HvG clones soon after transplant.

Concerning this clone: The target antigen is unknown. An end of the junction does not agree with germline; a read error may underlie this.

Assay: immunoSEQ multiplex PCR; the TCRdb copy retains only in-frame clones and omits some. The sample has about 50,000 clones; around nine tenths are singletons. The CDR3 contains 12 residues. CDR1 and CDR2 from the germline V gene are SGHKS and YYEKEE (reference sequence). This specimen consisted of unstimulated CD4+ T cells sorted from spleen or lymph node cells, obtained before transplant. V is TRBV5-5 and J is TRBJ2-7; D is unclear. The TCR sequence derives from a human donor who was the organ donor for an intestinal transplant. CDR3 coding DNA: TGTGCCAGCAACTTGCGGTCCTACGAGCAGTACTTC. Translated: CASNLRSYEQYF.